Shown below are 27 T cell receptor beta chains from a single sample sequenced in a study of T cell changes during pregnancy in multiple sclerosis (dated 2019 in TCRdb). The library came from the immunoSEQ multiplex PCR assay. TCRdb carries this immuneACCESS record with in-frame sequences only. Its versions omit some clonotypes, under half of them owing to an unresolved V gene in the studies checked, with the rest unexplained. The sample table lists 39,000 or so clones, 75% to 95% of them with a count of one. The top ten hold about 12% of the sample. Sequenced here: CD8+ T cells from peripheral blood mononuclear cells, sampled after pregnancy. These receptors originate from a female donor with multiple sclerosis, enrolled in a pregnancy study.

This clone turned up a few times. The rearrangement links TRBV10-1 to TRBJ1-1, with D tentatively TRBD1 (5 bases). V gave up 6 bases and J gave up 0 bases, with 8 bases separating them. Germline values: CDR1 WNHNN, CDR2 SYGVQD (reference sequence). The CDR3 length is 13 residues. The CDR3 protein is CASSGQMNTEAFF. The CDR3 DNA reads as TGCGCCAGCAGCGGACAAATGAACACTGAAGCTTTCTTT.

The rearrangement joins TRBV27 to TRBJ2-7; D may be TRBD1 (5 bases). Germline loops: CDR1 MNHEY, CDR2 SMNVEV (reference sequence). V was cut by 8 bases and J by 0 bases, with 11 bases left in between. The CDR3 contains 13 residues. CDR3: CASGSTDSYEQYF. The CDR3, as DNA: TGTGCCAGCGGATCGACAGACTCCTACGAGCAGTACTTC.

This chain uses TRBV28 with TRBJ2-7; D is perhaps TRBD2 (7 bases). The V and J ends lost 2 bases and 3 bases respectively, with 11 bases between them. The CDR3 has 14 amino acids. CDR1 and CDR2 from the germline V gene are MDHEN and SYDVKM. This chain's CDR3 is CASSLGGGDYEQYF. CDR3 nucleotide sequence: TGTGCCAGCAGTTTAGGAGGGGGGGACTACGAGCAGTACTTC.

This clone came up once. J is TRBJ2-7 and V is TRBV29-1, with D possibly matching TRBD1 (5 bases). Germline V gene sequence: CDR1 SQVTM, CDR2 ANQGSEA. The CDR3 totals 13 residues. The V gene lost 3 bases and the J gene lost 3 bases, with 12 bases spanning the gap. The CDR3 here is CSVELDSDYEQYF. The CDR3 DNA sequence: TGCAGCGTTGAGCTCGACAGCGACTACGAGCAGTACTTC.

The rearrangement uses TRBV27 and TRBJ2-1, with 8 nucleotides matching TRBD2. From germline, CDR1 is MNHEY and CDR2 SMNVEV (reference sequence). The CDR3 has 12 residues. The V segment lost 10 bases and the J segment 10 bases; nucleotides outside the gene matches: 9. The CDR3 loop reads CATRGGRGEQFF. The CDR3 coding sequence is TGTGCCACCCGGGGGGGGAGAGGAGAGCAGTTCTTC.

The chain couples TRBV7-9 to TRBJ1-2; a weak D match, TRBD1 (5 bases). Germline V gene sequence: CDR1 SEHNR, CDR2 FQNEAQ (reference sequence). There are 16 residues in the CDR3. With 1 base removed from V and 4 bases from J, the gap between germline ends came to 16 bases. CDR3 in amino acids: CASSLDSLQTVYGYTF. The DNA for the CDR3 is TGTGCCAGCAGCTTAGATTCCCTCCAGACAGTCTATGGCTACACCTTC.

This chain connects TRBV5-1 to TRBJ1-4; 7 nucleotides align to TRBD1. CDR1 and CDR2 from the germline V gene are SGHRS and YFSETQ. The V gene end was trimmed by 4 bases and the J gene end by 4 bases; junction bases not matched to a gene: 4. This CDR3 has 14 amino acids. CDR3 nucleotides: TGCGCCAGCAGCCCGGGACAGTTTAATGAAAAACTGTTTTTT. Protein product: CASSPGQFNEKLFF.

The rearrangement links TRBV29-1 to TRBJ2-7, with TRBD1 identical over 10 bases. The CDR3 contains 14 residues. With V trimmed by 7 bases and J by 4 bases, 10 bases remained unmatched. Germline CDR1 SQVTM, CDR2 ANQGSEA. The CDR3 reads CSAGTGTGAYEQYF. The CDR3 region has the DNA TGCAGCGCCGGTACTGGGACAGGGGCTTACGAGCAGTACTTC.

This rearrangement joins TRBV30 to TRBJ2-1; D may be TRBD1 (5 bases). Germline V lookup: CDR1 GTSNPN, CDR2 SVGIG (reference sequence). The CDR3 length is 15 residues. The germline V and J ends were trimmed by 0 bases and 6 bases, with 15 bases remaining between them. The chain's CDR3 is CAWSVRGHGVNEQFF. As DNA, the CDR3 is TGTGCCTGGAGTGTACGCGGACATGGCGTCAATGAGCAGTTCTTC.

The rearrangement links TRBV28 to TRBJ1-2, with a possible D match to TRBD1 (5 bases). Trimming left V 2 bases short and J 6 bases short, with 25 bases between. CDR1 is MDHEN, CDR2 SYDVKM, per germline. This CDR3 is built from 18 residues. The CDR3 DNA is TGTGCCAGCAGTTTAGCCCTCCTGGGGGGAGCAGGTTTGGATGGCTACACCTTC. Protein: CASSLALLGGAGLDGYTF.

The chain couples TRBV18 to TRBJ1-1; TRBD1 might be the D (5 bases). The CDR3 runs to 16 residues. V was trimmed by 6 bases and J by 1 base, leaving 18 bases between them. Germline CDR1 and CDR2: KGHSH and LQKENI. The CDR3 coding sequence is TGTGCCAGCTCGCTTACACGACAGAATTCGAACACTGAAGCTTTCTTT. It encodes CASSLTRQNSNTEAFF.

By sample share, this clone is medium-sized. The CDR3: CASSLTGSWAYEQYF. The CDR3 coding sequence is TGTGCCAGCAGTTTAACAGGGTCTTGGGCCTACGAGCAGTACTTC. The chain is built from TRBV27 and TRBJ2-7; possibly TRBD1 for D (6 bases). The V end lost 2 bases, the J end lost 2 bases, and 13 bases lay between the germline ends. The length of the CDR3 is 15 residues. The germline CDR1 and CDR2 sequences are MNHEY and SMNVEV (reference sequence).

The rearrangement links TRBV7-9 to TRBJ1-2; D possibly corresponds to TRBD1 (5 bases). Germline lookup yields CDR1 SEHNR and CDR2 FQNEAQ (reference sequence). The CDR3 extends over 13 amino acids. Deletions cut 4 bases from V and 3 bases from J, with 9 bases between. The CDR3 region is CASSSGGDYGYTF. The CDR3 DNA sequence: TGTGCCAGCAGCTCGGGGGGGGACTATGGCTACACCTTC.

V gene TRBV27 combines with J gene TRBJ2-7; the D gene is possibly TRBD2 (6 bases). Germline V gene lookup returns CDR1 MNHEY and CDR2 SMNVEV (reference sequence). The CDR3 runs to 15 residues. The V end lost 2 bases, the J end lost 1 base, and 12 bases lay between the germline ends. CDR3 protein: CASSLGGASSYEQYF. The CDR3, as DNA: TGTGCCAGCAGTTTAGGCGGGGCCTCTTCCTACGAGCAGTACTTC.

This sequence joins TRBV7-9 and TRBJ2-7; possibly TRBD1 for D (5 bases). The germline V gene encodes CDR1 SEHNR and CDR2 FQNEAQ (reference sequence). The CDR3 length is 18 residues. V was clipped by 1 base and J by 0 bases, with 19 bases between them. CDR3 in DNA: TGTGCCAGCAGCTTAGGTAACGGCAGGACACTACGCTCCTACGAGCAGTACTTC. It specifies CASSLGNGRTLRSYEQYF.

This clone appeared a few times. The sample carries other DNA sequences with the same CDR3. The chain is built from TRBV5-6 and TRBJ1-2; weak D call: TRBD1 (5 bases). CDR3 length equals 11 residues. Trimming shortened V by 2 bases and J by 8 bases, and 7 bases separated the two germline ends. CDR1 and CDR2 (germline): SGHDT, YYEEEE. CDR3 bases: TGTGCCAGCAGCTTAGGGGTGGGCTACACCTTC. Residues: CASSLGVGYTF.

The V and J genes are TRBV2 and TRBJ1-3; no firm D call. The CDR3 contains 14 residues. V was pared by 10 bases and J by 0 bases, with 13 bases between. Per the germline V gene, CDR1 is SNHLY and CDR2 is FYNNEI. This chain's CDR3 is CAIVRARSGNTIYF. In DNA form, the CDR3 reads TGTGCCATCGTTAGAGCTCGCTCTGGAAACACCATATATTTT.

The CDR3 DNA follows: TGTGCCAGCAGCGTAGCCGGCACAGGGGAAGACTATGGCTACACCTTC. This gives the protein CASSVAGTGEDYGYTF. This chain joins TRBV9 and TRBJ1-2; 7 bases are a match to TRBD1. The J segment lost 3 bases and the V segment lost 0 bases, leaving 8 bases of the junction unmatched. Germline V gene lookup returns CDR1 SGDLS and CDR2 YYNGEE. This CDR3 has 16 residues.

The chain joins TRBV19 to TRBJ2-3; the match to TRBD2 covers 11 bases. The CDR3 spans 14 residues. Germline CDR1 reads LNHDA; CDR2 reads SQIVND (reference sequence). With V trimmed by 8 bases and J by 2 bases, 3 bases remained unmatched. CDR3 protein: CASSSGGYTDTQYF. In DNA form, the CDR3 reads TGTGCCAGTTCTAGCGGGGGGTACACAGATACGCAGTATTTT.

This chain uses TRBV6-1 with TRBJ1-6, with a possible D match to TRBD1 (5 bases). V gave up 0 bases and J gave up 4 bases, with 10 bases separating them. Germline V CDR1 and CDR2: MNHNS, SASEGT. This CDR3 spans 16 amino acids. CDR3 coding DNA: TGTGCCAGCAGTGAAGCGGGGCAGTTATATAATTCACCCCTCCACTTT. The encoded protein is CASSEAGQLYNSPLHF.

The chain uses TRBV19 and TRBJ1-5, with D maybe TRBD1 (5 bases). This CDR3 comprises 16 residues. Germline CDR1 LNHDA, CDR2 SQIVND (reference sequence). Trimming removed 7 bases from V and 3 bases from J, with 19 bases in between. CDR3 residues: CASTTTQTALNQPQHF. In DNA form, the CDR3 reads TGTGCCAGTACCACTACCCAGACAGCTCTCAATCAGCCCCAGCATTTT.

This sequence joins TRBV11-2 and TRBJ2-3; 8 bases are a match to TRBD2. This CDR3 contains 15 residues. V shed 7 bases and J 3 bases; nucleotides not matched to a gene: 9. Germline values: CDR1 SGHAT, CDR2 FQNNGV. CDR3 DNA: TGTGCCAGCATCCTAGGGAGCGGGAGTACAGATACGCAGTATTTT. Residues: CASILGSGSTDTQYF.

The chain couples TRBV7-8 to TRBJ1-1; TRBD1 aligns across 8 bases. V dropped 1 base and J dropped 0; count of bases not matched to a gene: 7. This CDR3 spans 17 amino acids. Germline V gives CDR1 SGHVS, CDR2 FQNEAQ. The CDR3, as DNA: TGTGCCAGCAGCTTAGAGGGGCAACAGGGGGTGAACACTGAAGCTTTCTTT. The encoded protein is CASSLEGQQGVNTEAFF.

This chain links TRBV27 with TRBJ2-1, with D perhaps TRBD2 (6 bases). V lost 10 bases and J 5 bases, leaving 15 bases between the germline ends. The CDR3 extends over 13 amino acids. Germline-derived CDR1 and CDR2 are MNHEY and SMNVEV (reference sequence). CDR3 sequence reads: CAIAGLNNNEQFF. The CDR3 bases are TGTGCCATCGCGGGACTCAACAACAATGAGCAGTTCTTC.

The V and J genes are TRBV6-6 and TRBJ1-6, with D uncertain. CDR1 is MNHNY, CDR2 SVGAGI, per germline (reference sequence). The V gene lost 6 bases and the J gene lost 7 bases, with 16 bases spanning the gap. This CDR3 is 15 amino acids long. In DNA, the CDR3 is TGTGCCAGCAGCTACACACGCCAGATCAATTCACCCCTCCACTTT. Its translation: CASSYTRQINSPLHF.

This clone was picked up one time. The chain has TRBV9 and TRBJ2-5; 9 bases map to TRBD1. In germline, CDR1 is SGDLS, CDR2 YYNGEE. The V gene end was trimmed by 4 bases and the J gene end by 5 bases; junction bases not matched to a gene: 9. The CDR3 spans 15 residues. CDR3 residues: CASSSGTGPGETQYF. In DNA, the CDR3 is TGTGCCAGCAGCTCAGGGACAGGGCCGGGTGAGACCCAGTACTTC.

The chain is built from TRBV9 and TRBJ1-3; 9 bases map to TRBD1. The V gene's germline CDR1 is SGDLS and CDR2 YYNGEE. This CDR3 is built from 15 residues. V dropped 0 bases and J dropped 8; count of bases not matched to a gene: 6. The CDR3 spells CASSVDGTGLYTIYF. CDR3 DNA: TGTGCCAGCAGCGTAGATGGGACAGGGTTGTACACCATATATTTT.